This T cell receptor beta chain was captured in a study of shared clonotypes between healthy human individuals. The wider study: CD4 naive and memory got three plates each, CD8 naive two, CD8 memory one. Notes on the study in general: Generation of non-shared clonotypes was less probable than generation of clonotypes shared by all four donors.

As regards this clone: The antigen remains undetermined.

CD45RA-negative memory and CD45RA+ naive subsets were split from the CD4+ cells. The germline V gene has CDR1 SGDLS and CDR2 YYNGEE. The CDR3 loop spans 15 amino acids. The V gene end was trimmed by 0 bases and the J gene end by 2 bases; junction bases not matched to a gene: 5. For each subset, genomic DNA was distributed in equal portions over several immunoSEQ plates. Produced via immunoSEQ multiplex PCR; TCRdb's table is partial and in-frame only. The sample shows some 1 million clones, around 76% of them seen only once. What was sequenced was memory CD4+ T cells sorted from blood. The sample's subset: CD45RA-negative fraction. The TCR sequence derives from a man aged 18 to 30 in good health. The V and J genes are TRBV9 and TRBJ2-7; TRBD2 matches at 7 bases. CDR3 protein: CASSVGGLAAYEQYF. CDR3 sequence (DNA): TGTGCCAGCAGCGTAGGGGGTCTAGCGGCCTACGAGCAGTACTTC.